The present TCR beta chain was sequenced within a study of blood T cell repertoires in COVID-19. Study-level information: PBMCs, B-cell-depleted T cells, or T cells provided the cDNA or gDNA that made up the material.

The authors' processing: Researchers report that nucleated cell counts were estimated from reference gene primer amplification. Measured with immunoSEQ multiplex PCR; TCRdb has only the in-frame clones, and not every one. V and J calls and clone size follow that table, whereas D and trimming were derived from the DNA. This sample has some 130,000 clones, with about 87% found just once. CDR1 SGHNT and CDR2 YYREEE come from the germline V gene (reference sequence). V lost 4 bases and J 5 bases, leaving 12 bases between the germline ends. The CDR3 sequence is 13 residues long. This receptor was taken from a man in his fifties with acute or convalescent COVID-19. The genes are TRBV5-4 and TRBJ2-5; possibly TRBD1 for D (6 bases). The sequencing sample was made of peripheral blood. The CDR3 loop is CASSRQGRETQYF. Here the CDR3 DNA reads TGTGCCAGCAGCCGGCAGGGGCGGGAGACCCAGTACTTC.